This T cell receptor beta chain was recorded in a study of Graves' ophthalmopathy and Graves' hyperthyroidism. The V end was cut by 6 bases, the J end by 0 bases, with 14 bases between. Looked up from germline, CDR1 is MNHNS and CDR2 is SASEGT. The CDR3 sequence is 16 residues long. To note about this clonotype: Antigen specificity is unknown.

Amplifying from RNA transcripts, the study obtained TCR beta CDR3 regions. First-round RT-PCR employed HTBI primers, with a second-round multiplex PCR after it. MiXCR, run by TCRdb on the multiplex PCR reads, gives a single entry per CDR3 protein. This table has 200,000 to 250,000 distinct CDR3 sequences, roughly a fifth appearing once. Study-level points and caveats: Appearing in blood as well were most expanded thyroid clonotypes above 0.001 frequency.

The clonotype comes from a woman in her forties or fifties with Graves' ophthalmopathy. The chain employs TRBV6-1 and TRBJ2-2, with D possibly matching TRBD2 (5 bases). Sequences were obtained from peripheral blood. The CDR3 is CASRRMGRSNTGELFF. CDR3 sequence (DNA): TGTGCCAGCAGGCGCATGGGGAGATCGAACACCGGGGAGCTGTTTTTT.